Sequencing of this T cell receptor beta chain was carried out in a study of cytomegalovirus exposure and HLA in healthy donors. Comment on this clone: Its antigen is still unknown.

Study-wide results and limits: There were reportedly fewer N-insertions in an Asian-associated ancestry cluster than the roughly 670-donor mean, in a later analysis. TCR beta sequences reportedly predicted most subjects' HLA-A and HLA-B alleles accurately. HLA alleles were associated with 15,000 to 20,000 TCR beta sequences in a later analysis at 0.05 false discovery rate.

The V and J ends lost 6 bases and 0 bases respectively, with 17 bases between them. CDR1 is SGHRS and CDR2 is YFSETQ in the germline V gene. The CDR3 spans 16 residues. Researchers ran the PCR with 60 Vbeta and 13 Jbeta primers. The data were produced by immunoSEQ multiplex PCR, yet TCRdb's version contains in-frame clones alone and is incomplete. The table has 120,000 to 150,000 clones, about 61% seen once; the top ten hold about 1.8%. The TCR sequence derives from a male donor in good health and CMV-seronegative. V and J are TRBV5-1 and TRBJ2-3, with TRBD1 as a possible D gene (5 bases). Sequencing was done on a sample of PBMCs. CDR3 sequence reads: CASINGADTSTDTQYF. CDR3 nucleotides: TGCGCCAGCATTAATGGGGCGGACACTAGCACAGATACGCAGTATTTT.